The 3 T cell receptor beta chains listed next were all sequenced from one sample in a study of blood T cell repertoires in COVID-19. TCRdb's copy holds only in-frame clones and misses some; the assay was immunoSEQ multiplex PCR. This table holds around 270,000 clones, about 87% found once. Material for sequencing was peripheral blood. The receptors come from a man in his 60s who had recovered from COVID-19.

The chain is built from TRBV3-1 (or the pseudogene TRBV3-2) and TRBJ2-7, with 7 bases that match TRBD2. Germline V gene sequence: CDR1 LGHDT, CDR2 YNNKEL (reference sequence). The CDR3 loop spans 15 amino acids. V was pared by 3 bases and J by 2 bases, with 7 bases of the junction left unmatched. The CDR3 loop is CASSHRSGRAYEQYF. As DNA, the CDR3 is TGTGCCAGCAGCCACCGTAGTGGGAGGGCCTACGAGCAGTACTTC.

The chain uses TRBV12-5 and TRBJ2-3; possibly TRBD1 for D (6 bases). CDR1 is LGHNT and CDR2 is FRNRAP in the germline V gene. The CDR3 has 15 amino acids. Trimming removed 6 bases at V and 0 bases at J, with 13 bases between. The CDR3 region is CASGAGGVSTDTQYF. The DNA of the CDR3 is TGTGCTAGTGGCGCTGGGGGCGTTAGCACAGATACGCAGTATTTT.

V and J are TRBV6-4 and TRBJ1-5; D is uncertain. The germline CDR1 and CDR2 sequences are MRHNA and SNTAGT. This CDR3 region has 15 residues. Trimming took off 8 bases at V and 4 bases at J, with 18 bases between the two ends. This CDR3 reads CASFERKGANQPQHF. CDR3 nucleotides: TGTGCCAGCTTCGAAAGGAAGGGAGCGAATCAGCCCCAGCATTTT.